The rows below give T cell receptor beta chains drawn from one sample of a study of shared clonotypes between healthy human individuals. This table comes from immunoSEQ multiplex PCR, and its TCRdb copy is limited to in-frame clones, with some not included. The sample consists of about 2 million clones, approximately 94% of them appearing once. Sequenced sample: naive CD8+ T cells sorted from blood. These receptor sequences come from a man younger than 35 in good health. Both conserved end residues are part of each CDR3. The D gene is left open where the match is weak. Part of the rows lack a size; the others show once, few, many or a class for expanded clones.

CDR3 | DNA | size | J | V | D
CASNTGGEQYF | TGTGCCAGCAATACAGGGGGCGAGCAGTACTTC | . | TRBJ2-7 | TRBV27 | TRBD1
CASSQSGQGGNTGELFF | TGTGCCAGCAGCCAATCCGGACAGGGCGGGAACACCGGGGAGCTGTTTTTT | . | TRBJ2-2 | TRBV7-9 | TRBD1
CASSLEIGGKSTSTEAFF | TGTGCCAGCAGCTTAGAAATAGGTGGCAAGTCGACTAGTACTGAAGCTTTCTTT | . | TRBJ1-1 | TRBV7-9 | .
CASSLGGTGVDDEQYF | TGTGCCAGCAGTTTAGGAGGAACAGGGGTAGATGACGAGCAGTACTTC | . | TRBJ2-7 | TRBV28 | TRBD1
CASREGTSEAFF | TGTGCCAGCAGAGAAGGGACCTCTGAAGCTTTCTTT | . | TRBJ1-1 | TRBV9 | .
CASSLAPRGSGSTDTQYF | TGTGCCAGCAGCTTAGCCCCCCGAGGTAGCGGGAGCACAGATACGCAGTATTTT | . | TRBJ2-3 | TRBV11-2 | TRBD2
CASSPGVSATGELFF | TGCGCCAGCAGTCCAGGGGTATCGGCCACCGGGGAGCTGTTTTTT | . | TRBJ2-2 | TRBV5-1 | .
CAWTAGSTDTQYF | TGTGCCTGGACTGCGGGAAGCACAGATACGCAGTATTTT | . | TRBJ2-3 | TRBV30 | .
CASSYWTGKGYEQYF | TGTGCCAGCAGCTACTGGACAGGGAAAGGGTACGAGCAGTACTTC | . | TRBJ2-7 | TRBV11-2 | TRBD1
CASSHSAYEQYF | TGTGCCAGCAGTCATTCGGCCTACGAGCAGTACTTC | . | TRBJ2-7 | TRBV28 | .
CSVGGEPYEQYF | TGCAGCGTGGGGGGGGAGCCCTACGAGCAGTACTTC | . | TRBJ2-7 | TRBV29-1 | TRBD2
CAISDVYTNTGELFF | TGTGCCATCAGTGACGTGTATACGAACACCGGGGAGCTGTTTTTT | . | TRBJ2-2 | TRBV10-3 | .
CASSLLEGNTEAFF | TGCGCCAGCAGCCTCCTAGAGGGGAACACTGAAGCTTTCTTT | . | TRBJ1-1 | TRBV4-1 | .
CAWSVDTGNIQYF | TGTGCCTGGAGTGTAGACACAGGAAACATTCAGTACTTC | once | TRBJ2-4 | TRBV30 | .
CASSGTGSGNTIYF | TGCGCCAGCAGTGGGACAGGCTCTGGAAACACCATATATTTT | . | TRBJ1-3 | TRBV10-1 | TRBD1
CASSPHGYNEKLFF | TGTGCCAGCAGCCCCCACGGGTACAATGAAAAACTGTTTTTT | once | TRBJ1-4 | TRBV5-6 | .
CASSVATGGEQYF | TGTGCCAGCAGCGTAGCGACCGGGGGCGAGCAGTACTTC | . | TRBJ2-7 | TRBV9 | .
CASSAEPQGPYTEAFF | TGTGCCAGCAGTGCAGAGCCCCAGGGGCCGTACACTGAAGCTTTCTTT | . | TRBJ1-1 | TRBV27 | .
CASSEGGSPEQYF | TGCGCCAGCAGTGAGGGGGGGAGCCCCGAGCAGTACTTC | . | TRBJ2-7 | TRBV10-2 | .
CASSLRNYEQYF | TGTGCCAGCAGCTTAAGGAACTACGAGCAGTACTTC | once | TRBJ2-7 | TRBV7-8 | .
CASSPGLEFDTQYF | TGCGCCAGCAGCCCGGGACTAGAATTCGATACGCAGTATTTT | . | TRBJ2-3 | TRBV10-2 | TRBD2
CASSPGLAEPGLSTDTQYF | TGTGCCAGCAGCCCGGGACTAGCGGAGCCGGGGCTAAGCACAGATACGCAGTATTTT | . | TRBJ2-3 | TRBV14 | TRBD2
CASSTEGAGEETQYF | TGTGCCAGCAGCACTGAGGGGGCAGGGGAAGAGACCCAGTACTTC | once | TRBJ2-5 | TRBV7-9 | TRBD1
CASSALNGTATWDQPQHF | TGTGCCAGCAGTGCATTAAACGGGACGGCTACGTGGGATCAGCCCCAGCATTTT | once | TRBJ1-5 | TRBV2 | .
CASSSDWRGDEQFF | TGTGCCAGTAGTTCTGATTGGCGGGGGGATGAGCAGTTCTTC | . | TRBJ2-1 | TRBV19 | TRBD2
CASSPLLATNEQFF | TGTGCCAGCAGTCCCCTCCTGGCCACAAATGAGCAGTTCTTC | . | TRBJ2-1 | TRBV6-5 | .
CASSYSDEEKLFF | TGTGCCAGCAGTTACTCCGACGAGGAAAAACTGTTTTTT | once | TRBJ1-4 | TRBV6-5 | .
CASSEASESSYEQYF | TGCGCCAGCAGTGAGGCTAGCGAAAGCTCCTACGAGCAGTACTTC | . | TRBJ2-7 | TRBV10-2 | .
CASSVTPGQGYNEQYF | TGTGCCAGCAGCGTAACCCCGGGACAGGGGTACAACGAGCAGTACTTC | . | TRBJ2-7 | TRBV9 | TRBD1
CASSYGSGAAVGEQYF | TGTGCCAGCAGCTATGGTTCCGGGGCCGCCGTTGGGGAGCAGTACTTC | . | TRBJ2-7 | TRBV5-6 | .
CASSRDRGGNQPQHF | TGTGCCAGCAGCAGGGACAGGGGAGGAAATCAGCCCCAGCATTTT | . | TRBJ1-5 | TRBV6-6 | TRBD1
CASSLHPASPPYRRGRVTEAFF | TGTGCCAGCAGTCTCCATCCGGCGTCCCCCCCGTATCGAAGGGGCCGAGTGACTGAAGCTTTCTTT | . | TRBJ1-1 | TRBV13 | .
CASGGGASTDTQYF | TGTGCCAGCGGCGGGGGGGCTAGTACAGATACGCAGTATTTT | . | TRBJ2-3 | TRBV28 | TRBD2
CASTPKTEEFYGYTF | TGTGCCAGCACCCCGAAGACAGAAGAATTTTATGGCTACACCTTC | . | TRBJ1-2 | TRBV5-6 | .
CASSSDRYGYTF | TGTGCCAGCAGTTCGGACAGGTATGGCTACACCTTC | . | TRBJ1-2 | TRBV27 | TRBD1
CASEGESYEQYF | TGCGCCAGCGAGGGGGAGTCCTACGAGCAGTACTTC | . | TRBJ2-7 | TRBV5-1 | .
CAWSEGWETQYF | TGTGCCTGGAGTGAAGGGTGGGAGACCCAGTACTTC | . | TRBJ2-5 | TRBV30 | .
CASSLRTADSYEQYF | TGCGCCAGCAGCCTTCGGACAGCGGACTCCTACGAGCAGTACTTC | . | TRBJ2-7 | TRBV4-1 | .
CASSLRVNSGNTIYF | TGTGCCAGCAGTTTGAGGGTAAACTCTGGAAACACCATATATTTT | . | TRBJ1-3 | TRBV28 | .
CASSLDPTGADTQYF | TGTGCCAGCAGCTTAGACCCTACAGGTGCGGATACGCAGTATTTT | . | TRBJ2-3 | TRBV7-9 | .
CASSHVLAVSTDTQYF | TGCGCCAGCAGCCACGTACTAGCGGTGAGCACAGATACGCAGTATTTT | . | TRBJ2-3 | TRBV4-1 | TRBD2
CASSERAISYNEQFF | TGTGCCAGCAGCGAACGGGCGATCTCCTACAATGAGCAGTTCTTC | . | TRBJ2-1 | TRBV6-4 | .
CASSSGQGGSGANVLTF | TGTGCCAGCAGTTCGGGACAGGGGGGCTCTGGGGCCAACGTCCTGACTTTC | . | TRBJ2-6 | TRBV11-2 | TRBD1
CASSLLGSNEKLFF | TGTGCCAGCAGTTTACTCGGGTCTAATGAAAAACTGTTTTTT | . | TRBJ1-4 | TRBV27 | .
CASSYSGLPNTEAFF | TGTGCCAGCAGTTACTCGGGACTGCCTAACACTGAAGCTTTCTTT | . | TRBJ1-1 | TRBV6-5 | .
CASSLTVNTEAFF | TGTGCCAGCAGCTTGACAGTGAACACTGAAGCTTTCTTT | few | TRBJ1-1 | TRBV5-6 | .
CSVESRESRNGYTF | TGCAGCGTTGAAAGCAGGGAGAGTAGAAATGGCTACACCTTC | . | TRBJ1-2 | TRBV29-1 | .
CAWSEPLDNEQFF | TGTGCCTGGAGTGAACCACTAGACAATGAGCAGTTCTTC | . | TRBJ2-1 | TRBV30 | .
CASSFSGTSLYEQFF | TGTGCCAGCAGTTTCAGCGGGACTAGCTTGTATGAGCAGTTCTTC | once | TRBJ2-1 | TRBV27 | TRBD2
CASSPGQGTIPGEQYF | TGTGCCAGCAGCCCCGGACAGGGCACAATTCCGGGGGAGCAGTACTTC | . | TRBJ2-7 | TRBV7-2 | TRBD1
CASSLIGGTNTEAFF | TGTGCCAGTAGTTTAATCGGGGGAACGAACACTGAAGCTTTCTTT | . | TRBJ1-1 | TRBV28 | .
CATPGVDGGAFF | TGTGCCACCCCGGGGGTCGATGGGGGAGCTTTCTTT | . | TRBJ1-1 | TRBV7-9 | .
CASSNGVSYEQYF | TGCGCCAGCAGCAACGGGGTTTCATACGAGCAGTACTTC | . | TRBJ2-7 | TRBV4-3 | .
CASSLDPQGEEETQYF | TGTGCCAGCAGCTTGGACCCCCAGGGGGAGGAAGAGACCCAGTACTTC | . | TRBJ2-5 | TRBV5-6 | .